This TCR beta chain was observed in a study of T cells in Graves' hyperthyroidism and ophthalmopathy. This clonotype was counted a single time. Antigen specificity is unknown. It was RNA transcripts that yielded the amplified TCR beta CDR3 regions. HTBI primers were employed in a first-round RT-PCR of the TCR CDR3. TCRdb itself ran the multiplex PCR reads through MiXCR, one entry per CDR3 protein. The data show some 380,000 distinct CDR3 sequences, approximately 12% seen once. Clinical symptoms, serum thyroxine, TRAb, thyroid ultrasound and orbital computed tomography informed diagnoses. Study-wide points: Most expanded thyroid clonotypes above 0.001 also appeared in blood.

Looked up from germline, CDR1 is LGHDT and CDR2 is YNNKEL (reference sequence). The CDR3 has 14 amino acids. V lost 2 bases to trimming and J lost 4 bases, with 8 bases between them. Material for sequencing was blood. This chain connects TRBV3-1 to TRBJ2-2, with D maybe TRBD1 (5 bases). The source of this sequence is a man aged 25-45 years with Graves' hyperthyroidism that later progressed to Graves' ophthalmopathy. CDR3 sequence (DNA): TGTGCCAGCAGCCAACGCAGGGCCACCGGGGAGCTGTTTTTT. This translates into CASSQRRATGELFF. The variable domain in full, with the rest retrieved from reference TRBV3-1 and TRBJ2-2, is DTAVSQTPKYLVTQMGNDKSIKCEQNLGHDTMYWYKQDSKKFLKIMFSYNNKELIINETVPNRFSPKSPDKAHLNLHINSLELGDSAVYFCASSQRRATGELFFGEGSRLTVL.